A single sample gave rise to the 20 T cell receptor beta chains below, sequenced in a study of PD-1 blockade in classical Hodgkin lymphoma. As for time point: newly diagnosed, previously untreated cHL patient sample. PBMCs were thawed, and CD8+ T cells were then isolated from them by magnetic negative selection. TCRdb keeps only in-frame clones here, not all; method: immunoSEQ multiplex PCR. This sample carries fewer than 6,000 clones, 75% to 90% of them seen once, and the ten largest clones take around an eighth. The material sequenced was CD8+ T cells from blood. The source is a human donor with classical Hodgkin lymphoma.

The chain employs TRBV14 and TRBJ1-2; D is possibly TRBD1 (5 bases). Deletions cut 0 bases from V and 8 bases from J, with 16 bases between. The CDR3 length is 15 residues. From germline, CDR1 is SGHDN and CDR2 FVKESK. The CDR3 DNA reads TGTGCCAGCAGCCAAGAGTGGCAGGGTTTAGCGGGCTACACCTTC. Translated, it gives CASSQEWQGLAGYTF.

This chain connects TRBV9 to TRBJ1-6; 7 bases are a match to TRBD1. V was pared by 0 bases and J by 7 bases, with 4 bases of the junction left unmatched. The CDR3 is 15 residues long. Germline V gene data show CDR1 as SGDLS and CDR2 as YYNGEE. The CDR3 spells CASSVGQGGNSPLHF. The DNA for the CDR3 is TGTGCCAGCAGCGTAGGGCAGGGGGGAAATTCACCCCTCCACTTT.

A single count supports this clone. This rearrangement joins TRBV14 to TRBJ1-1; perhaps TRBD1 as D (5 bases). V lost 5 bases and J lost 11, with 18 bases in between. The CDR3 runs 13 residues. The V gene's germline CDR1 is SGHDN and CDR2 FVKESK. The CDR3 coding sequence is TGTGCCAGCAGCGTGGACAATCTTTTCCGGGCTTTCTTT. Translation: CASSVDNLFRAFF.

CDR3 region: CASSYRDRGDRETQYF. The CDR3 DNA is TGCGCCAGCAGCTACCGGGACAGGGGGGACCGAGAGACCCAGTACTTC. J is TRBJ2-5 and V is TRBV5-1, with TRBD1 identical over 11 bases. This CDR3 spans 16 amino acids. Trimming at V came to 3 bases and at J to 4 bases, leaving 8 bases not matched to a gene. Germline CDR1 reads SGHRS; CDR2 reads YFSETQ.

This chain connects TRBV25-1 to TRBJ2-1; the match to TRBD1 covers 7 bases. Germline V gene lookup returns CDR1 MGHDK and CDR2 SYGVNS. The V gene end was trimmed by 6 bases and the J gene end by 3 bases; junction bases not matched to a gene: 5. The length of the CDR3 is 14 residues. The CDR3 protein is CASSRDRDYNEQFF. The CDR3 DNA sequence: TGTGCCAGCAGCCGGGACAGAGACTACAATGAGCAGTTCTTC. Variable domain in full (rest from reference TRBV25-1 and TRBJ2-1): EADIYQTPRYLVIGTGKKITLECSQTMGHDKMYWYQQDPGMELHLIHYSYGVNSTEKGDLSSESTVSRIRTEHFPLTLESARPSHTSQYLCASSRDRDYNEQFFGPGTRLTVL.

This chain uses TRBV28 with TRBJ2-7; D is perhaps TRBD2 (5 bases). Trimming removed 3 bases at V and 6 bases at J, with 15 bases between. Germline V gives CDR1 MDHEN, CDR2 SYDVKM. This CDR3 is built from 14 residues. As DNA, the CDR3 is TGTGCCAGCAGTTTCTCGGGGTTTCCAGGCGAGCAGTACTTC. It translates to CASSFSGFPGEQYF.

This CDR3 is CASSLSGGKANVLTF. CDR3 bases: TGTGCCAGCAGTTTATCGGGGGGTAAGGCCAACGTCCTGACTTTC. V usage is TRBV27 and J usage is TRBJ2-6, with TRBD2 as a possible D gene (6 bases). V lost 0 bases and J 6 bases, leaving 9 bases between the germline ends. CDR1 MNHEY and CDR2 SMNVEV come from the germline V gene (reference sequence). The CDR3 covers 15 residues. Full variable domain (remainder filled in from reference TRBV27 and TRBJ2-6): EAQVTQNPRYLITVTGKKLTVTCSQNMNHEYMSWYRQDPGLGLRQIYYSMNVEVTDKGDVPEGYKVSRKEKRNFPLILESPSPNQTSLYFCASSLSGGKANVLTFGAGSRLTVL.

V usage is TRBV7-6 and J usage is TRBJ1-5; TRBD1 might be the D (6 bases). The germline V and J ends were trimmed by 1 base and 6 bases, with 10 bases remaining between them. Per the germline V gene, CDR1 is SGHVS and CDR2 is FNYEAQ. The CDR3 has 14 residues. The CDR3 DNA follows: TGTGCCAGCAGCTTAGGGGGGGCGGGTCAGCCCCAGCATTTT. As protein: CASSLGGAGQPQHF.

This clone was seen only once. V and J are TRBV28 and TRBJ2-7; D unresolved. Germline lookup yields CDR1 MDHEN and CDR2 SYDVKM. CDR3 length: 15 residues. Deletions cut 2 bases from V and 3 bases from J, with 14 bases between. In nucleotides, the CDR3 is TGTGCCAGCAGTTTAAAACTGGTCTGGGACTACGAGCAGTACTTC. Its protein product is CASSLKLVWDYEQYF.

The chain's CDR3 is CASSSTTYEKLFF. The CDR3 DNA reads as TGTGCCAGCAGTTCCACCACATATGAAAAACTGTTTTTT. The chain carries TRBV6-5 and TRBJ1-4; D is unresolved. Trimming pared 4 bases from V and 6 bases from J, leaving 9 bases between. Germline CDR1 and CDR2: MNHEY and SVGAGI. The CDR3 is 13 amino acids.

The V and J genes are TRBV30 and TRBJ1-1; 7 bases are a match to TRBD1. The V gene end was trimmed by 0 bases and the J gene end by 5 bases; junction bases not matched to a gene: 6. There are 14 residues in the CDR3. Germline CDR1 and CDR2: GTSNPN and SVGIG (reference sequence). The CDR3 DNA reads TGTGCCTGGAGTGTACAGGGGATGTGGACTGAAGCTTTCTTT. As protein: CAWSVQGMWTEAFF.

V and J are TRBV7-9 and TRBJ2-1; TRBD1 matches at 10 bases. After removal of 8 bases from V and 10 bases from J, the junction contained 2 bases not matched to a gene. The CDR3 runs 11 residues. Germline CDR1 reads SEHNR; CDR2 reads FQNEAQ (reference sequence). The CDR3 bases are TGTGCCAGCGGACAGGGGGGCGAGCAGTTCTTC. This sequence encodes CASGQGGEQFF.

This chain connects TRBV28 to TRBJ2-7; perhaps D is TRBD1 or TRBD2 (5 bases each). V was pared by 2 bases and J by 7 bases, with 18 bases between. Looked up from germline, CDR1 is MDHEN and CDR2 is SYDVKM. This CDR3 region has 15 residues. The CDR3 nucleotides are TGTGCCAGCAGTTTACGGGGCTCCCTGACGAGGGAGCAGTACTTC. This sequence encodes CASSLRGSLTREQYF.

V usage is TRBV27 and J usage is TRBJ1-2; a weak D match, TRBD1 (5 bases). V lost 3 bases and J lost 7, with 21 bases in between. The germline V gene encodes CDR1 MNHEY and CDR2 SMNVEV (reference sequence). The CDR3 has 16 amino acids. Written as DNA, the CDR3 is TGTGCCAGCAGTTTGGTCCCGGGGGGGGTAGATCGTGGCTACACCTTC. Protein: CASSLVPGGVDRGYTF.

This chain links TRBV6-5 with TRBJ1-4; 7 bases match TRBD1. Losses at the gene ends were 4 bases for V and 0 bases for J; bases not matched to a gene: 5. The germline V gene has CDR1 MNHEY and CDR2 SVGAGI. This CDR3 comprises 16 residues. The CDR3 region is CASSLLQGATNEKLFF. For the CDR3, the DNA is TGTGCCAGCAGTTTGCTTCAGGGGGCAACTAATGAAAAACTGTTTTTT.

J is TRBJ1-1 and V is TRBV5-8, with D unclear. V was shortened by 2 bases and J by 2 bases, with 7 bases between the two germline ends. Germline V gene lookup returns CDR1 SGHTS and CDR2 YDEGEE. This CDR3 has 13 residues. CDR3 sequence (DNA): TGTGCCAGCAGCTTCGTAGTAAACACTGAAGCTTTCTTT. Its translation: CASSFVVNTEAFF.

The chain has TRBV21-1 and TRBJ2-7; the table's TRBD2 call for D was not verified on the DNA. TRBV21-1 is annotated as a pseudogene. The CDR3 spans 16 residues. In DNA, the CDR3 is TGTGCCAGCAGCAAACTTCGGACTAGCGGGGTCTACGAGCAGTACTTC. This translates into CASSKLRTSGVYEQYF.

V and J are TRBV7-2 and TRBJ2-3; D might be TRBD2 (5 bases). CDR3 length: 17 residues. Trimming took 1 base from V and 2 from J, leaving 16 bases between them. Germline CDR1 and CDR2: SGHTA and FQGNSA. CDR3 coding DNA: TGTGCCAGCAGCTTAGGATTCCCCCCGAGGGACACAGATACGCAGTATTTT. This translates into CASSLGFPPRDTDTQYF.

The V and J genes are TRBV28 and TRBJ1-2; TRBD1 is a possible D gene (6 bases). The CDR3 is 12 amino acids. Germline V lookup: CDR1 MDHEN, CDR2 SYDVKM. Trimming removed 1 base from V and 8 bases from J, with 8 bases in between. For the CDR3, the DNA is TGTGCCAGCAGTTTATATACAGGGGGCTACACCTTC. This codes for CASSLYTGGYTF.

This chain links TRBV28 with TRBJ1-2; D gene ambiguous. The CDR3 has 15 amino acids. V was clipped by 5 bases and J by 3 bases, with 16 bases between them. Germline V gene data show CDR1 as MDHEN and CDR2 as SYDVKM. The CDR3 nucleotides read TGTGCCAGCAGTCTCAGACGGCCCCTATACTATGGCTACACCTTC. Its translation: CASSLRRPLYYGYTF.